This T cell receptor (beta chain) was recorded in a study of response to subunit inactivated influenza vaccine. One entry per CDR3 protein results from TCRdb running MiXCR on the RT-PCR reads. The sample lists about 520,000 distinct CDR3 sequences; under 8.5% were seen once. V was pared by 4 bases and J by 8 bases, with 8 bases between. Germline assignment: CDR1 ENHRY and CDR2 SYGVKD. This CDR3 contains 12 residues. The table lists this clonotype with many counts. This specimen was PBMCs from blood, taken 23 to 25 months after vaccination. V gene TRBV10-3 combines with J gene TRBJ1-4; D uncertain. This clonotype was sampled from a man aged 50 to 69 who received an inactivated influenza vaccine. The CDR3 coding sequence is TGTGCCATCAGTGCGGGAGGGGAAAAACTGTTTTTT. Protein: CAISAGGEKLFF.